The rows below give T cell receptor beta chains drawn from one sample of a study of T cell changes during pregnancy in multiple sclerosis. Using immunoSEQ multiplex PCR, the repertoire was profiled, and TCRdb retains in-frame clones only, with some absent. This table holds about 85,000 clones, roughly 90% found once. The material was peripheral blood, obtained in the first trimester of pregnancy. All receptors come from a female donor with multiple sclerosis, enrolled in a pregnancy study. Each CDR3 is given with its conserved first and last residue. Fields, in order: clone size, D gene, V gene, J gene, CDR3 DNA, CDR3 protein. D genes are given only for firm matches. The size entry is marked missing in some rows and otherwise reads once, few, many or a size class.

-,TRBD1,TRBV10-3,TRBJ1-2,TGTGCCATCAAGGATGCGGACAGGGGCCTTGGTGGCTACACCTTC,CAIKDADRGLGGYTF
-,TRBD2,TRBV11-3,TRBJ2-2,TGTGCCAGCAGCTTAGCCGGGGGGGCCGCCGGGGAGCTGTTTTTT,CASSLAGGAAGELFF
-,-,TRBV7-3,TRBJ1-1,TGTGCCAGCAGCTTAAGGCCGACAGAGAACACTGAAGCTTTCTTT,CASSLRPTENTEAFF
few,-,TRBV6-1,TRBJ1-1,TGTGCCAGCAGTGAATCAATTTACAGAGAAGCTTTCTTT,CASSESIYREAFF
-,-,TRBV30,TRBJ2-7,TGTGCCTGGAGTAACAATCAGGGGAACGAGTACTTC,CAWSNNQGNEYF
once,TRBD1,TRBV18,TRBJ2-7,TGTGCCAGCTCACGGACAGGGACCTACGAGCAGTACTTC,CASSRTGTYEQYF
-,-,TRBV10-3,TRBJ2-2,TGTGCCACCCTGGCAGATCCAACCGGGGAGCTGTTTTTT,CATLADPTGELFF
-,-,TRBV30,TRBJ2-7,TGTGCCTGGAGTGTACTCAGGGCCCCAACCCCCTACGAGCAGTACTTC,CAWSVLRAPTPYEQYF
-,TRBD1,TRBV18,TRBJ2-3,TGTGCCAGCTCACAAGGACAGGGAGGACCAGATACGCAGTATTTT,CASSQGQGGPDTQYF
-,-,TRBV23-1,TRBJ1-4,TGCGCCAGCAGTCCCACTCCGGGGAATGAAAAACTGTTTTTT,CASSPTPGNEKLFF
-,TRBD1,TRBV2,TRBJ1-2,TGTGCCAGCAGGCAAGCAGGGGGCAATGGCTACACCTTC,CASRQAGGNGYTF
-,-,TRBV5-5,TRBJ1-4,TGTGCCAGCAGCTTGCCGGGGAGGCTGTTTTTT,CASSLPGRLFF
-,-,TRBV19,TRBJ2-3,TGTGCCAGTAGCGGGATGGTAGCGGAGAGCACAGATACGCAGTATTTT,CASSGMVAESTDTQYF
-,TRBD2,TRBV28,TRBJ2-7,TGTGCCAGCAGTGCCTCACCAACAGGGACTAGCGGGAGGGCCCCCTACGAGCAGTACTTC,CASSASPTGTSGRAPYEQYF
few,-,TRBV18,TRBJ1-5,TGTGCCAGCTCACCGTCAGGGGACCAGCCCCAGCATTTT,CASSPSGDQPQHF
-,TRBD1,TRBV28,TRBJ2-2,TGTGCCAGCAGTTTCCTTAGATCCCGGGACAGGAACACCGGGGAGCTGTTTTTT,CASSFLRSRDRNTGELFF
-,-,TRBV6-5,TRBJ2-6,TGTGCCAGCAGTTACTCGGAGGCCTCTGGGGCCAACGTCCTGACTTTC,CASSYSEASGANVLTF
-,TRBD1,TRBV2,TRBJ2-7,TGTGCCAGCAGTGGGACAGGGAGACACGAGCAGTACTTC,CASSGTGRHEQYF